The present T cell receptor beta chain was sequenced within a study of PD-L1 blockade in urothelial cancer. Study at large: About 85% of the 29 patients were men with bladder-origin urothelial cancer. At 6 weeks and at 3 weeks (second dose) after treatment start, blood was analyzed.

Libraries were prepared by immunoSEQ multiplex PCR; TCRdb keeps only in-frame clonotypes and omits some of them. Among 35,000 to 40,000 clones listed, 80% to 90% were seen once. Unmatched junction bases numbered 7, after V lost 6 bases and J lost 3 bases. The germline gives CDR1 SGHRS, CDR2 YFSETQ. CDR3 length equals 17 residues. Overall study results and limits: Those with durable benefit had larger increases in tumor-associated blood clones at 3 weeks.

Time point given: peripheral blood 6 weeks after treatment start. On this clone: Antigen unknown.

Sequences were derived from PBMCs, sampled around atezolizumab (anti-PD-L1) treatment. This clonotype originated in a man in his fifties or sixties with urothelial cancer. The rearrangement joins TRBV5-1 to TRBJ2-6; 12 nucleotides line up with TRBD1. The CDR3 DNA reads as TGCGCCAGCACCGGGGACAGGGGGCTGATTGGGGCCAACGTCCTGACTTTC. Encoded protein: CASTGDRGLIGANVLTF.